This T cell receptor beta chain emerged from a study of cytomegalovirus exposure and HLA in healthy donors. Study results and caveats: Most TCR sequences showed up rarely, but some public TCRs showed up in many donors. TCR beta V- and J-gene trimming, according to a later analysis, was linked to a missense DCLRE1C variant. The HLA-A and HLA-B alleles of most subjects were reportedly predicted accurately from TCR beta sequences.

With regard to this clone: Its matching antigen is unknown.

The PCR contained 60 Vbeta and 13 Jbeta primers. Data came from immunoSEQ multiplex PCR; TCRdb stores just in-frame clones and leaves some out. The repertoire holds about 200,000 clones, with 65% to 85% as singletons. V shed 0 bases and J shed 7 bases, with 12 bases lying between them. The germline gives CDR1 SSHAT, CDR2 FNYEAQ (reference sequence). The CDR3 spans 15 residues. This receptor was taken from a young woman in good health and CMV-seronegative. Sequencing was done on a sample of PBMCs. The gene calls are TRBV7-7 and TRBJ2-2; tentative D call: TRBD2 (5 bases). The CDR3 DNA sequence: TGTGCCAGCAGCTTAGCGCCTAGCTTCGGCGGGGAGCTGTTTTTT. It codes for CASSLAPSFGGELFF.